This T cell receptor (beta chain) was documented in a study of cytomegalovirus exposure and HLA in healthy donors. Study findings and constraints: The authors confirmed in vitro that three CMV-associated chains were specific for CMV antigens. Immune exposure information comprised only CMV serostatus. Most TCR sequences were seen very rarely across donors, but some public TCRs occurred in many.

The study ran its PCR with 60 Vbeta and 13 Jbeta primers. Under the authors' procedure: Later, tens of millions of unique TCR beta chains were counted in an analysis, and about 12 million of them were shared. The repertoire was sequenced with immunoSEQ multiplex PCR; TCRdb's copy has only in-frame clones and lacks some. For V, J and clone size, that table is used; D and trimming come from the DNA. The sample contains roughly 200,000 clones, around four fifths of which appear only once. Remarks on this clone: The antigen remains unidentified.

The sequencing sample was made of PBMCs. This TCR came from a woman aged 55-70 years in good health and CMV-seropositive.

As DNA, the CDR3 is TGTGCCAGCAGCCAAGATGGGGCGGGGCTCTCTAATCAGCCCCAGCATTTT. It yields the protein CASSQDGAGLSNQPQHF. The J gene is TRBJ1-5, the V gene TRBV4-2; perhaps TRBD1 as D (5 bases). Germline V gives CDR1 LGHNA, CDR2 YNFKEQ. This CDR3 region has 17 residues. With 0 bases removed from V and 4 bases from J, the gap between germline ends came to 16 bases.